Shown below are 30 T cell receptor beta chains from a single sample sequenced in a study of blood T cell repertoires in COVID-19. Using immunoSEQ multiplex PCR, the repertoire was profiled, and TCRdb retains in-frame clones only, with some absent. The sample has more than 200,000 clones, approximately 84% seen once; the top ten hold about 8%. The sample comprised peripheral blood. These receptors came from a woman at least 80 years old with acute or convalescent COVID-19.

V gene TRBV20-1 combines with J gene TRBJ2-7; 13 positions agree with TRBD2. Losses at the gene ends were 3 bases for V and 0 bases for J; bases not matched to a gene: 5. Germline V gene sequence: CDR1 DFQATT, CDR2 SNEGSKA (reference sequence). This CDR3 has 16 residues. The CDR3 DNA follows: TGCAGTGCTAGTGGGACTAGCGGGAAAGGCTCCTACGAGCAGTACTTC. Amino acids: CSASGTSGKGSYEQYF.

This clone was detected ten times or more. This rearrangement joins TRBV12-3 or TRBV12-4 to TRBJ2-2; D unclear. Trimming pared 6 bases from V and 5 bases from J, leaving 10 bases between. This CDR3 region has 13 residues. The CDR3 loop reads CASSPHVTGELFF. The CDR3 DNA reads TGTGCCAGCAGCCCACATGTAACCGGGGAGCTGTTTTTT.

The chain carries TRBV14 and TRBJ1-1, with D perhaps matching TRBD1 (5 bases). Germline V gene data show CDR1 as SGHDN and CDR2 as FVKESK. The CDR3 runs to 15 residues. Trimming cost V 0 bases and J 2 bases, with 10 bases left between them. DNA for the CDR3: TGTGCCAGCAGCCAAGATAGGGGCTACAACACTGAAGCTTTCTTT. Encoded protein: CASSQDRGYNTEAFF.

This chain joins TRBV18 and TRBJ2-1, with a possible D match to TRBD1 (5 bases). The CDR3 runs 12 residues. Trimming shortened V by 4 bases and J by 12 bases, and 13 bases separated the two germline ends. Germline CDR1 is KGHSH and CDR2 is LQKENI. CDR3 bases: TGTGCCAGCTCACGGGCGGCAGGGTGGCAGTTCTTC. This gives the protein CASSRAAGWQFF.

The gene calls are TRBV5-1 and TRBJ1-4; D is uncertain. The CDR3 has 17 residues. With 1 base removed from V and 0 bases from J, the gap between germline ends came to 13 bases. Germline V gene lookup returns CDR1 SGHRS and CDR2 YFSETQ. The CDR3 spells CASSLRQGYATNEKLFF. In DNA form, the CDR3 reads TGCGCCAGCAGCTTGAGACAAGGCTATGCAACTAATGAAAAACTGTTTTTT. The variable domain in full, completed from reference TRBV5-1 and TRBJ1-4, reads KAGVTQTPRYLIKTRGQQVTLSCSPISGHRSVSWYQQTPGQGLQFLFEYFSETQRNKGNFPGRFSGRQFSNSRSEMNVSTLELGDSALYLCASSLRQGYATNEKLFFGSGTQLSVL.

This chain connects TRBV10-1 to TRBJ2-2, with 7 nucleotides matching TRBD1. V shed 6 bases, J shed 4 bases, and the junction held 5 bases outside the gene matches. CDR1 is WNHNN, CDR2 SYGVQD, per germline (reference sequence). This CDR3 spans 14 amino acids. The CDR3 spells CASRADRVTGELFF. The DNA for the CDR3 is TGCGCCAGCAGGGCCGACAGGGTCACCGGGGAGCTGTTTTTT.

This chain joins TRBV19 and TRBJ1-6, with TRBD1 matching 10 bases. The CDR3 length is 15 residues. Unmatched junction bases numbered 7, after V lost 7 bases and J lost 7 bases. Germline V gene data show CDR1 as LNHDA and CDR2 as SQIVND (reference sequence). CDR3: CASTDRGIRNSPLHF. DNA of the CDR3: TGTGCCAGTACGGACAGGGGGATTCGAAATTCACCCCTCCACTTT.

This clone was seen more than once but under ten times. The rearrangement links TRBV3-1 (or the pseudogene TRBV3-2) to TRBJ2-7; TRBD2 matches at 8 bases. CDR1 and CDR2 (germline): LGHDT, YNNKEL (reference sequence). The length of the CDR3 is 18 residues. The V and J ends lost 1 base and 2 bases, in that order; junction bases with no gene match: 13. For the CDR3, the DNA is TGTGCCAGCAGCCAAGCCTGGGCGGGGGGATCGGTCGCCTACGAGCAGTACTTC. This translates into CASSQAWAGGSVAYEQYF.

The chain carries TRBV6-6 and TRBJ2-3; 7 bases are shared with TRBD1. The ends lost 5 bases at V and 5 bases at J; junction bases unmatched: 7. The CDR3 is 14 amino acids. The germline CDR1 and CDR2 sequences are MNHNY and SVGAGI (reference sequence). The CDR3 sequence is CASSGQVGLDTQYF. The CDR3 DNA sequence: TGTGCCAGCAGTGGACAGGTCGGCTTAGATACGCAGTATTTT.

This clone is a singleton in its sample. V usage is TRBV27 and J usage is TRBJ2-5; the match to TRBD1 covers 9 bases. CDR1 and CDR2 from the germline V gene are MNHEY and SMNVEV (reference sequence). With V trimmed by 3 bases and J by 2 bases, 1 base remained unmatched. CDR3 length: 14 amino acids. The CDR3 loop is CASSFDRGQETQYF. The CDR3, as DNA: TGTGCCAGCAGTTTCGACAGGGGGCAAGAGACCCAGTACTTC.

The rearrangement joins TRBV27 to TRBJ1-4, with no clear D. There are 16 residues in the CDR3. Trimming pared 5 bases from V and 0 bases from J, leaving 13 bases between. Germline loops: CDR1 MNHEY, CDR2 SMNVEV (reference sequence). In DNA, the CDR3 is TGTGCCAGCAGTCCGCGGAGGATTGCAACTAATGAAAAACTGTTTTTT. This encodes CASSPRRIATNEKLFF.

The chain combines TRBV2 with TRBJ1-1; D might be TRBD1 (6 bases). Germline-derived CDR1 and CDR2 are SNHLY and FYNNEI. V gave up 9 bases and J gave up 3 bases, with 17 bases separating them. This CDR3 is 14 amino acids long. CDR3 loop: CASLGGQTHTEAFF. The CDR3 DNA follows: TGTGCCAGTTTGGGCGGACAGACACACACTGAAGCTTTCTTT.

In regard to this clone: Other DNA sequences in the same sample also yield this CDR3. The chain combines TRBV5-1 with TRBJ2-7, with D possibly matching TRBD2 (6 bases). This CDR3 is 15 amino acids long. Deletions cut 0 bases from V and 0 bases from J, with 10 bases between. Germline values: CDR1 SGHRS, CDR2 YFSETQ. CDR3 DNA: TGCGCCAGCAGCTTGGAGGCGGGGTCCTCCTACGAGCAGTACTTC. Protein product: CASSLEAGSSYEQYF. The variable domain in full, with the rest retrieved from reference TRBV5-1 and TRBJ2-7, is KAGVTQTPRYLIKTRGQQVTLSCSPISGHRSVSWYQQTPGQGLQFLFEYFSETQRNKGNFPGRFSGRQFSNSRSEMNVSTLELGDSALYLCASSLEAGSSYEQYFGPGTRLTVT.

The V call is TRBV28, the J call TRBJ2-7; D may be TRBD1 (6 bases). Between the trimmed V and J ends, which lost 3 bases and 7 bases, there was a span of 16 bases. Germline V gene data show CDR1 as MDHEN and CDR2 as SYDVKM. This CDR3 region has 14 residues. CDR3 sequence: CASSFGTKLGEQYF. CDR3 bases: TGTGCCAGCAGTTTCGGGACAAAATTGGGGGAGCAGTACTTC. The whole variable domain, remainder taken from reference TRBV28 and TRBJ2-7, is DVKVTQSSRYLVKRTGEKVFLECVQDMDHENMFWYRQDPGLGLRLIYFSYDVKMKEKGDIPEGYSVSREKKERFSLILESASTNQTSMYLCASSFGTKLGEQYFGPGTRLTVT.

V usage is TRBV14 and J usage is TRBJ1-4; D remains unclear. The CDR3 totals 15 residues. V dropped 1 base and J dropped 8 bases, with 14 bases sitting between them. Germline V gene lookup returns CDR1 SGHDN and CDR2 FVKESK. The CDR3 loop reads CASSQGDLGREKLFF. Here the CDR3 DNA reads TGTGCCAGCAGCCAAGGAGACCTCGGGAGGGAAAAACTGTTTTTT.

The CDR3 region has the DNA TGTGCCAGCAGCCCCGGGACTAGCGAGTACAATGAGCAGTTCTTC. As protein: CASSPGTSEYNEQFF. The chain has TRBV11-2 and TRBJ2-1; TRBD2 matches at 10 bases. Per germline, CDR1 SGHAT and CDR2 FQNNGV. The CDR3 has 15 amino acids. Trimming removed 5 bases from V and 4 bases from J; junction bases left unmatched: 5.

The chain carries TRBV25-1 and TRBJ1-1; 8 positions agree with TRBD1. Germline trimming cut 5 bases from V and 5 bases from J; bases unmatched to any gene: 10. Germline lookup yields CDR1 MGHDK and CDR2 SYGVNS. The CDR3 is 15 amino acids. In nucleotides, the CDR3 is TGTGCCAGCAGTCCATCGACAGGGGTGGGAACTGAAGCTTTCTTT. Protein sequence: CASSPSTGVGTEAFF.

This chain links TRBV6-1 with TRBJ1-6, with TRBD1 identical over 7 bases. The trim removed 3 bases at V and 7 bases at J, leaving 6 bases unmatched. Germline loops: CDR1 MNHNS, CDR2 SASEGT. CDR3 size: 15 residues. CDR3 in amino acids: CASSEWTGINSPLHF. In DNA, the CDR3 is TGTGCCAGCAGTGAGTGGACAGGCATCAATTCACCCCTCCACTTT.

The chain carries TRBV10-1 and TRBJ2-3, with no clear D. Looked up from germline, CDR1 is WNHNN and CDR2 is SYGVQD (reference sequence). The CDR3 covers 16 residues. The V end was cut by 0 bases, the J end by 4 bases, with 14 bases between. Here the CDR3 DNA reads TGCGCCAGCAGTGAGTCCCCAGGCCTTATGGCAGATACGCAGTATTTT. Protein product: CASSESPGLMADTQYF.

The chain employs TRBV2 and TRBJ2-1, with TRBD2 identical over 8 bases. CDR3 length equals 12 residues. Germline CDR1 is SNHLY and CDR2 is FYNNEI. J gave up 7 bases and V 6 bases, and 2 bases lay outside the gene matches. The CDR3 DNA sequence: TGTGCCAGCAGGGGCGGGGGGAATGAGCAGTTCTTC. Translated, it gives CASRGGGNEQFF.

This clone was seen at least ten times. V usage is TRBV6-6 and J usage is TRBJ2-7, with 11 bases that match TRBD2. CDR3 size: 14 residues. Germline lookup yields CDR1 MNHNY and CDR2 SVGAGI (reference sequence). The V segment lost 5 bases and the J segment 6 bases; nucleotides outside the gene matches: 6. CDR3: CASSPTGTSGEQYF. The CDR3 DNA is TGTGCCAGCAGTCCGACCGGGACTAGCGGCGAGCAGTACTTC.

The genes are TRBV2 and TRBJ1-2, with D perhaps matching TRBD1 (5 bases). The ends were cut back, 6 bases at V and 6 bases at J, with 8 bases in the middle. Germline V gives CDR1 SNHLY, CDR2 FYNNEI. This CDR3 is built from 11 residues. CDR3: CASSRANGYTF. CDR3 in DNA: TGTGCCAGCAGCAGGGCAAATGGCTACACCTTC.

The chain joins TRBV28 to TRBJ2-5; TRBD1 agrees at 12 bases. Germline assignment: CDR1 MDHEN and CDR2 SYDVKM. Germline trimming cut 7 bases from V and 5 bases from J; bases unmatched to any gene: 8. The CDR3 length is 15 residues. CDR3 residues: CASTAGQGAWETQYF. Here the CDR3 DNA reads TGTGCCAGCACCGCGGGACAGGGGGCTTGGGAGACCCAGTACTTC.

The chain employs TRBV6-5 and TRBJ1-1, with D perhaps TRBD1 (5 bases). CDR3 size: 15 residues. Germline CDR1 MNHEY, CDR2 SVGAGI. Trimming stripped 6 bases from V and 3 bases from J, with 17 bases between. The CDR3 is CASRRGTLGDTEAFF. DNA for the CDR3: TGTGCCAGCAGGAGAGGGACTTTGGGAGACACTGAAGCTTTCTTT.

The chain has TRBV24-1 and TRBJ2-1, with a possible D match to TRBD2 (6 bases). The CDR3 extends over 18 amino acids. V lost 3 bases, J lost 8 bases, and 25 bases lay in between. Germline CDR1 is KGHDR and CDR2 is SFDVKD. The DNA for the CDR3 is TGTGCCACCAGTGATCCTGGGAGGTCCTCTATACACTGGGATGAGCAGTTCTTC. It is translated as CATSDPGRSSIHWDEQFF.

The chain couples TRBV2 to TRBJ2-3, with 7 bases that match TRBD2. Germline V gene sequence: CDR1 SNHLY, CDR2 FYNNEI. Trimming cost V 10 bases and J 0 bases; bases outside gene matches: 13. CDR3 size: 16 residues. In DNA form, the CDR3 reads TGTGCCACCATGGGAGGGTTCGCGTCTAGCACAGATACGCAGTATTTT. Translation gives CATMGGFASSTDTQYF.

The chain has TRBV5-8 and TRBJ1-3; 10 bases fit TRBD1. CDR3 length equals 14 residues. CDR1 is SGHTS and CDR2 is YDEGEE in the germline V gene. V trimming: 4 bases; J trimming: 3 bases; junction bases outside the gene matches: 1. In DNA, the CDR3 is TGTGCCAGCAGCAGGGACAGGGGTGGAAACACCATATATTTT. Protein: CASSRDRGGNTIYF.

This chain joins TRBV2 and TRBJ1-2; D may be TRBD1 (5 bases). CDR1 is SNHLY, CDR2 FYNNEI, per germline. Trimming left V 8 bases short and J 8 bases short, with 21 bases between. The CDR3 sequence is 14 residues long. The CDR3 reads CASVLGLPKEGYTF. CDR3 bases: TGTGCCAGCGTCCTGGGACTCCCTAAGGAGGGCTACACCTTC.

The V call is TRBV5-1, the J call TRBJ2-3, with D perhaps TRBD1 (6 bases). In germline, CDR1 is SGHRS, CDR2 YFSETQ. Between the trimmed V and J ends, which lost 0 bases and 5 bases, there was a span of 13 bases. The CDR3 extends over 15 amino acids. The CDR3 bases are TGCGCCAGCAGCTTGGCCGGGCAGGGGATAGATACGCAGTATTTT. This codes for CASSLAGQGIDTQYF.

This clone has more than one count but fewer than ten. The chain employs TRBV4-2 and TRBJ2-7; the match to TRBD2 covers 8 bases. Trimming removed 4 bases from V and 2 bases from J; junction bases left unmatched: 7. The CDR3 is 15 residues long. CDR1 is LGHNA and CDR2 is YNFKEQ in the germline V gene. The DNA of the CDR3 is TGTGCCAGCAGCCCCTCGGGGGGGGGAGCCTACGAGCAGTACTTC. Its translation: CASSPSGGGAYEQYF.